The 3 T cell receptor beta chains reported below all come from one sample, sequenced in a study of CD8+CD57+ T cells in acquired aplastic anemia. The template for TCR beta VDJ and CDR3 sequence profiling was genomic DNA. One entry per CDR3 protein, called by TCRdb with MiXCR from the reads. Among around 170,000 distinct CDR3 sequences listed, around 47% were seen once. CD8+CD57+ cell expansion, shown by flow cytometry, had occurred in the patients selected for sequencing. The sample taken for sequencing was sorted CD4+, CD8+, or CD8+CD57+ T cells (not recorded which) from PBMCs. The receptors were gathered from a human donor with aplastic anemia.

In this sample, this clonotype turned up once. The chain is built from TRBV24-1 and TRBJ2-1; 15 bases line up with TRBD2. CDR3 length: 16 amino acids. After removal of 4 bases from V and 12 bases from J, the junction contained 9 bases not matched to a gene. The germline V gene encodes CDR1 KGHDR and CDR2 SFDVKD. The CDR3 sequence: CATSDSGTSGRIGQFF. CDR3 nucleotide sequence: TGTGCCACCAGTGACTCCGGGACTAGCGGGAGGATCGGGCAGTTCTTC.

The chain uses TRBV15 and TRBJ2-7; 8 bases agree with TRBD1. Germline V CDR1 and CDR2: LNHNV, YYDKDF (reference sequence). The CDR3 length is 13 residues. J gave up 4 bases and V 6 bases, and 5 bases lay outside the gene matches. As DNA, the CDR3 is TGTGCCACCAGGGAGACAGGGGTTTACGAGCAGTACTTC. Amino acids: CATRETGVYEQYF.

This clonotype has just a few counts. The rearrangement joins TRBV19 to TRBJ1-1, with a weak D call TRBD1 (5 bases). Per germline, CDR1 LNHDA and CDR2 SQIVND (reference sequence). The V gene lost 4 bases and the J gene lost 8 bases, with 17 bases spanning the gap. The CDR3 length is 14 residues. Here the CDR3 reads CASSTGTASGEAFF. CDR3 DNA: TGTGCCAGTAGTACCGGGACGGCATCTGGGGAAGCTTTCTTT. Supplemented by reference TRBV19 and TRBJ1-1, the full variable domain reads DGGITQSPKYLFRKEGQNVTLSCEQNLNHDAMYWYRQDPGQGLRLIYYSQIVNDFQKGDIAEGYSVSREKKESFPLTVTSAQKNPTAFYLCASSTGTASGEAFFGQGTRLTVV.